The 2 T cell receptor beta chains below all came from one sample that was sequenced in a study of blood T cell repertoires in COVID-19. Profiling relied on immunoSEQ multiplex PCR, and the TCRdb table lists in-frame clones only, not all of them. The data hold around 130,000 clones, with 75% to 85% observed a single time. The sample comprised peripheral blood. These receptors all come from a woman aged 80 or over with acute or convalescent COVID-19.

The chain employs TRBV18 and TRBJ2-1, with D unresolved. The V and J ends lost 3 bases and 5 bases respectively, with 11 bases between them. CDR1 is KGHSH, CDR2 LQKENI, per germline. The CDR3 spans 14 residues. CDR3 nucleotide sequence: TGTGCCAGCTCACCCTTTGTAGAAGACAATGAGCAGTTCTTC. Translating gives CASSPFVEDNEQFF.

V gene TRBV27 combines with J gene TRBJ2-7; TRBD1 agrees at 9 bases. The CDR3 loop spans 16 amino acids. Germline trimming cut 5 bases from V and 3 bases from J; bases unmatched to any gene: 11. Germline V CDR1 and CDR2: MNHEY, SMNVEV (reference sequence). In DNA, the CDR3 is TGTGCCAGCAGTCCGGAGCCGGGACAGGGTAGCTACGAGCAGTACTTC. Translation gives CASSPEPGQGSYEQYF.